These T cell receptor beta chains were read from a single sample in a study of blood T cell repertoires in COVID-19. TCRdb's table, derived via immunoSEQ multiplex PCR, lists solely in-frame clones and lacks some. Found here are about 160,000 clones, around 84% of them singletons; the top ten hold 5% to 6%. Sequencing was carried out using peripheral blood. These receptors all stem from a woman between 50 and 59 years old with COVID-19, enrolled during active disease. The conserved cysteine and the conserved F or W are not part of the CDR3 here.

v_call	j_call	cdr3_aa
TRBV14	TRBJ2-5	ASSQDAGGETQY
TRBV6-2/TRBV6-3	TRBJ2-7	ASSYPNPSGTGGMWEQY
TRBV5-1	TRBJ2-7	ASSLAGTGQYEQY
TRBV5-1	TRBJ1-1	ASSFTGTPNTEAF
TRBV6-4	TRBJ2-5	ASSDGTSGGPQETQY
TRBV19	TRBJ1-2	ASEPGQGTVGYT
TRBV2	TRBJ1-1	ASTGQGITEAF
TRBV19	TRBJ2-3	ASSVTIWSTDTQY
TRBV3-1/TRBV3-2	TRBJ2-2	ASSPSDPRTGELF
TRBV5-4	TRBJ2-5	ASSREETQY
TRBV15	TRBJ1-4	ATSREGDRLEKLF
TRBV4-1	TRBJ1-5	ASSQYSSNQPQH
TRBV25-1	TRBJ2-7	ASSEGTGTLYEQY
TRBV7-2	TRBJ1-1	ASSWDGGDTEAF
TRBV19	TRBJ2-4	ASKLGQDHVIQY
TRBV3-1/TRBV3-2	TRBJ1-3	ASSLQGTGNTIY
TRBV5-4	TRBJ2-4	ASSLGDRNIQY
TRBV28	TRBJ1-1	ASRLTGGAGSEAF
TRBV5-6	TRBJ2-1	ASSRGSYNEQF
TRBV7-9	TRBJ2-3	ASIQTTSTDTQY
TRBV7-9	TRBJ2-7	ASSLVDWTPSYEQY
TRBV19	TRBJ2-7	ASSLSRGYEQY
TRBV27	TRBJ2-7	ASRSGTGGGEQY